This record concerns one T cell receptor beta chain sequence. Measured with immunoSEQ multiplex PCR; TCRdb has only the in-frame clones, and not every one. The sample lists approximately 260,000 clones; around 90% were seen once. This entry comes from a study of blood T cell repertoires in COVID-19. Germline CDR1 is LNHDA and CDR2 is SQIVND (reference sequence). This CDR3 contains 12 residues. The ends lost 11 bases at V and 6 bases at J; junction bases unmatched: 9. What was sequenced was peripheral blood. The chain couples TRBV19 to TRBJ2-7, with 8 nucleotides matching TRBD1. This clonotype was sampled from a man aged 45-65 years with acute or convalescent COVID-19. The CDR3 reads CAFRHRGSEQYF. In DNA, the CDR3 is TGTGCCTTTAGGCACAGGGGGTCCGAGCAGTACTTC. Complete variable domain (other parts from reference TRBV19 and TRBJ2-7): DGGITQSPKYLFRKEGQNVTLSCEQNLNHDAMYWYRQDPGQGLRLIYYSQIVNDFQKGDIAEGYSVSREKKESFPLTVTSAQKNPTAFYLCAFRHRGSEQYFGPGTRLTVT.